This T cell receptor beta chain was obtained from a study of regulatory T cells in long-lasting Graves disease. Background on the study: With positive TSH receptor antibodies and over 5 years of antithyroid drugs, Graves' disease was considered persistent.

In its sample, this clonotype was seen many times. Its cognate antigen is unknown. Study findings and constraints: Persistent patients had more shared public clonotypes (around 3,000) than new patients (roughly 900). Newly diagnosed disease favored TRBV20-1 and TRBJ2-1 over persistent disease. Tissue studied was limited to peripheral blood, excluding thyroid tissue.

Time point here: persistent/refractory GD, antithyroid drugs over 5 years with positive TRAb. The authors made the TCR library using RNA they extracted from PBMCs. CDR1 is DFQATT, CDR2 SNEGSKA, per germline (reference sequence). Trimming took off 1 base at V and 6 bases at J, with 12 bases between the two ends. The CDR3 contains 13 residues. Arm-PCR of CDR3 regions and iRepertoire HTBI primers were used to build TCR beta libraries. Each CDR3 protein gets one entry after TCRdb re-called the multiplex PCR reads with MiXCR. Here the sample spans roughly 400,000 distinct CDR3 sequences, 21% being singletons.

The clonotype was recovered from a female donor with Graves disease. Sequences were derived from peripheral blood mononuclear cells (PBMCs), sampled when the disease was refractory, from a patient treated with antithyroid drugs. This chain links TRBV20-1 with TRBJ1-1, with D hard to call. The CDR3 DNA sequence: TGCAGTGCTAGAGGGACCCACATGGCTGAAGCTTTCTTT. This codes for CSARGTHMAEAFF.